This T cell receptor beta chain was identified during a study of cytomegalovirus exposure and HLA in healthy donors. Details on this clone: Its antigen is unknown.

Points from the study as a whole: A few CMV-associated chains were confirmed in vitro to be specific for CMV antigens. A highly shared variant cluster was judged a likely technical artifact. Indistinguishable V segments such as TRBV6-2 and TRBV6-3 were excluded. Being productive about 87% or about 30% of the time was typical of most TCR beta V segments in an earlier analysis.

This CDR3 spans 14 amino acids. The V gene end was trimmed by 4 bases and the J gene end by 5 bases; junction bases not matched to a gene: 7. The germline CDR1 and CDR2 sequences are SGHTA and FQGNSA. PCR primers comprised 60 Vbeta and 13 Jbeta primers. Measured with immunoSEQ multiplex PCR; TCRdb has only the in-frame clones, and not every one. The repertoire holds under 200,000 clones, with about four fifths as singletons. This TCR was recovered from a woman under 30 in good health and CMV-seronegative. Sequenced sample: PBMCs. The gene calls are TRBV7-2 and TRBJ2-7; TRBD1 agrees at 8 bases. The CDR3 loop is CASSSRTGMNEQYF. CDR3 DNA: TGTGCCAGCAGCTCCAGGACAGGGATGAACGAGCAGTACTTC.